The 2 T cell receptor beta chains given below trace back to one sample, sequenced in a study of CXCR3-negative and CXCR3-positive naive CD8 T cells. Overall study findings and caveats: TRB CDR3s were more hydrophobic in CXCR3-positive than in CXCR3-negative naive cells.

For these TCRs, the target antigens are not known. UMI-labeled TRB cDNA libraries were prepared by 5' RACE. No DNA is given; TCRdb re-called the 5' RACE reads and lists each CDR3 protein once. Recorded for this sample: approximately 59,000 distinct CDR3 sequences. The sequenced material came from naive CXCR3+ CD8+ T cells from blood. As for subset: CD45RO-CCR7+CD27+CD95- naive CD8+ T cells expressing CXCR3 (TNR3+). The receptors derive from a human donor in good health. Some clones in this sample may be carry-over from other donors' samples.

The chain uses TRBV7-3 and TRBJ2-3; the TCRdb call, TRBD2, lacks DNA for checking. This CDR3 is built from 14 residues. Germline-derived CDR1 and CDR2 are SGHTA and FQGTGA. CDR3: CASSLIGGADTQYF.

The chain is built from TRBV7-3 and TRBJ1-1. Germline loops: CDR1 SGHTA, CDR2 FQGTGA. There are 12 residues in the CDR3. CDR3: CASRGLNTEAFF.